This T cell receptor (beta chain) appears in the sequencing data of a study of T cells expressing NK-cell markers. Study background: Sorted CD3+CD56-NKG2C+, CD3+CD56+NKG2C+ and CD3+CD56+NKG2C- T cells supplied the TCR beta repertoires. Sequenced donors, eight in total, included seven who were HCMV-seropositive and one who was seronegative.

No DNA is given; TCRdb re-called the 5' RACE reads and lists each CDR3 protein once. The sample data list some 340,000 distinct CDR3 sequences. Worth noting for this clonotype: Its antigen is unidentified.

Whole-study findings and limits: Of CD8+ T cells, 1.0-7.0% belonged to dominant NKG2C+ clonotypes in six or seven donors. Whether expanded NKG2C+ T cell clones recognized HCMV stayed uncertain.

CDR3 length equals 15 residues. Germline V gives CDR1 SGHRS, CDR2 YFSETQ. The J gene is TRBJ2-2, the V gene TRBV5-1. The source material was blood T cells: a sorted CD56 or NKG2C T cell subset, CD4+ or CD8+ T cells, or bulk PBMC T cells (not recorded which). The sequence derives from a man aged 18 to 69 in good health. The CDR3 loop reads CASSPFGGDTGELFF.